These T cell receptor beta chains were read from a single sample in a study of blood T cell repertoires in COVID-19. Generated by immunoSEQ multiplex PCR, the TCRdb table keeps only in-frame clones and is missing some. The sample shows a few hundred thousand clones, 89% of them seen only once. The sample comprised peripheral blood. The receptor set was obtained from a man between 35 and 55 years old with acute or convalescent COVID-19. The CDR3 runs from the conserved cysteine through the conserved F or W. D genes are given only for firm matches. The size field is filled for only some rows; it gives once, few, many or a size class.

j_call | d_call | v_call | clone_size | cdr3_nt | cdr3_aa
TRBJ1-4 | NA | TRBV10-3 | NA | TGTGCCATCAGTGCTGAGGGTGGTGGTGAAAAACTGTTTTTT | CAISAEGGGEKLFF
TRBJ1-1 | NA | TRBV6-1 | NA | TGTGCCAGCAGTGAAGACGGCCTCGGGTCGGCTTTCTTT | CASSEDGLGSAFF
TRBJ1-2 | NA | TRBV25-1 | NA | TGTGCCAGCAGGACAGGCGGGAGCTTCACCTTC | CASRTGGSFTF
TRBJ2-1 | TRBD1 | TRBV27 | NA | TGTGCCACGGGTAGGGGGACAGGTTACTACAATGAGCAGTTCTTC | CATGRGTGYYNEQFF
TRBJ2-1 | NA | TRBV24-1 | once | TGTGCCACCAGTGATCCAGCGGTCTCCTACAATGAGCAGTTCTTC | CATSDPAVSYNEQFF
TRBJ1-6 | NA | TRBV5-1 | NA | TGCGCCAGCAGCTTGGGAAGCCTTGGGACTTTGTTCGGGGCACCCCTCCACTTT | CASSLGSLGTLFGAPLHF
TRBJ2-5 | TRBD2 | TRBV10-3 | NA | TGTGCCAGCAGCGGGGGGGAAGAGACCCAGTACTTC | CASSGGEETQYF
TRBJ2-3 | NA | TRBV6-4 | NA | TGTGCCAGCAGTGCAAGCGACACAGATACGCAGTATTTT | CASSASDTDTQYF
TRBJ1-1 | TRBD1 | TRBV5-4 | NA | TGTGCCAGCAGCGACAGGGAGTCTGAAGCTTTCTTT | CASSDRESEAFF
TRBJ2-1 | TRBD2 | TRBV5-4 | NA | TGTGCCAGCAGCTTGTCTAGCGGGATCGGGAATGAGCAGTTCTTC | CASSLSSGIGNEQFF
TRBJ1-2 | NA | TRBV7-2 | NA | TGTGCCAGCAGCTTTTCGACAGGTACGGGCTACACCTTC | CASSFSTGTGYTF
TRBJ1-6 | TRBD1 | TRBV7-9 | NA | TGTGCCAGCAGCCGGGACAGGAATTCACCCCTCCACTTT | CASSRDRNSPLHF
TRBJ1-6 | TRBD1 | TRBV19 | NA | TGTGCCAGCAGTGAGAGGGACAGGAATTCACCCCTCCACTTT | CASSERDRNSPLHF
TRBJ1-5 | NA | TRBV6-5 | NA | TGTGCCAGCAGGGTGACATCTGGTCAGCCCCAGCATTTT | CASRVTSGQPQHF
TRBJ1-2 | NA | TRBV27 | NA | TGTGCCAGCAGTTTATCGGCCCGTATTGACTATGGCTACACCTTC | CASSLSARIDYGYTF
TRBJ1-6 | NA | TRBV28 | NA | TGTGCCAGCAGTCCGTCGACTTGGGATTCACCCCTCCACTTT | CASSPSTWDSPLHF
TRBJ2-1 | NA | TRBV21-1 | NA | TGTGCCAGCAGGGGACTAGCGGGAGGGCCGGAATTCTACAATGAGCAGTTCTTC | CASRGLAGGPEFYNEQFF
TRBJ1-2 | NA | TRBV12-3/TRBV12-4 | NA | TGTGCCAGCACCTGGACGGGGTACTATGGCTACACCTTC | CASTWTGYYGYTF
TRBJ1-1 | NA | TRBV28 | NA | TGTGCCAGCAGTTTACTACAGCCTCTGAACACTGAAGCTTTCTTT | CASSLLQPLNTEAFF
TRBJ1-2 | NA | TRBV29-1 | few | TGCAGCGTACGACGGGGTGGCTATGGCTACACCTTC | CSVRRGGYGYTF
TRBJ2-5 | NA | TRBV5-1 | NA | TGCGCCAGCAGCTTTTCCGGGAGTGCGGAGACCCAGTACTTC | CASSFSGSAETQYF
TRBJ1-2 | NA | TRBV7-9 | once | TGTGCCAGCAACACTATCTATGGCTACACCTTC | CASNTIYGYTF
TRBJ1-2 | NA | TRBV19 | NA | TGTGCCAGTAGACGAAAGAGGGGGTGGGGTCAATATGGCTACACCTTC | CASRRKRGWGQYGYTF
TRBJ1-1 | NA | TRBV18 | NA | TGTGCCAGCTCACCCGCAGGGCGAGAAGCTTTCTTT | CASSPAGREAFF
TRBJ2-7 | NA | TRBV18 | NA | TGTGCCAGCTCACCAGGAGACTGGTCTTACGAGCAGTACTTC | CASSPGDWSYEQYF
TRBJ2-7 | NA | TRBV9 | NA | TGTGCCAGCAGCGTAGCTACAGGACATTCCTACGAGCAGTACTTC | CASSVATGHSYEQYF
TRBJ1-3 | NA | TRBV13 | few | TGTGCCAGCAGCTTATCCCTAGGATTTTCGGGAAACACCATATATTTT | CASSLSLGFSGNTIYF
TRBJ2-3 | TRBD1 | TRBV2 | NA | TGTGCCAGCAGCCCGGACAGGGGGCTCACAGATACGCAGTATTTT | CASSPDRGLTDTQYF
TRBJ1-2 | TRBD1 | TRBV6-4 | NA | TGTGCCAGCAGTGAAGAGTTCGACAGGGCGGGTGTTGTTGGCTACACCTTC | CASSEEFDRAGVVGYTF
TRBJ1-2 | TRBD1 | TRBV15 | NA | TGTGCCACCACCAAAGACAGGGCCGATGGCTACACCTTC | CATTKDRADGYTF
TRBJ2-3 | TRBD2 | TRBV9 | NA | TGTGCCAGCAGCGTAGCGGGAGGGCGGGGAGATACGCAGTATTTT | CASSVAGGRGDTQYF
TRBJ1-5 | NA | TRBV3-1/TRBV3-2 | NA | TGTGCCAGCAGTCCCCAAAGGGGCCAGCCCCAGCATTTT | CASSPQRGQPQHF
TRBJ2-1 | NA | TRBV10-1 | NA | TGCGCCAGCAGTGAAAATCGGGACTCCATGACTACGCTCTTC | CASSENRDSMTTLF
TRBJ1-2 | NA | TRBV4-1 | NA | TGCGCCAGCAGGAACAACGGGAGGGTCGTCCATGGCTACACCTTC | CASRNNGRVVHGYTF
TRBJ1-1 | TRBD1 | TRBV14 | once | TGTGCCAGCAGCGACAGGGGCTTCACTGAAGCTTTCTTT | CASSDRGFTEAFF
TRBJ1-3 | NA | TRBV4-1 | NA | TGCGCCAGCAGCCAAGGACAGCTTCGTTTCGGGGGCTCTGGAAACACCATATATTTT | CASSQGQLRFGGSGNTIYF
TRBJ2-1 | TRBD2 | TRBV5-4 | NA | TGTGCCAGCAGCTTGGAATGGGCTAGCGGGAGAGGCGAGCAGTTCTTC | CASSLEWASGRGEQFF
TRBJ2-7 | NA | TRBV19 | NA | TGTGCCAGTAGTACGGGACTCTTCTACGAGCAGTACTTC | CASSTGLFYEQYF
TRBJ1-1 | TRBD1 | TRBV10-3 | NA | TGTGCCATCAGTGAGGCCGCGGACAGGGGCTTCACTGAAGCTTTCTTT | CAISEAADRGFTEAFF
TRBJ1-1 | NA | TRBV27 | NA | TGTGCCAGCCCAACCCGGGGGGCGAACACTGAAGCTTTCTTT | CASPTRGANTEAFF
TRBJ2-7 | NA | TRBV2 | NA | TGTGCCAGCAGTGGGGCGACAGCCTACGAGCAGTACTTC | CASSGATAYEQYF
TRBJ2-7 | TRBD2 | TRBV25-1 | NA | TGTGCCAGCAGTCTCGGGACTAAGCACGAGCAGTACTTC | CASSLGTKHEQYF
TRBJ1-1 | TRBD1 | TRBV2 | NA | TGTGCCAGCAGTAGGGACAGCTTGGGTGACACTGAAGCTTTCTTT | CASSRDSLGDTEAFF
TRBJ2-6 | NA | TRBV4-1 | NA | TGCGCCAGCAGCCATGACAGCTCTGGGGCCAACGTCCTGACTTTC | CASSHDSSGANVLTF
TRBJ1-1 | NA | TRBV12-3/TRBV12-4 | NA | TGTGCCAGCAGCGACTCAGGGACTGAAGCTTTCTTT | CASSDSGTEAFF
TRBJ2-7 | TRBD1 | TRBV7-9 | NA | TGTGCCAGCAGCCGGGACAGGGGGCTTTACGAGCAGTACTTC | CASSRDRGLYEQYF
TRBJ2-7 | NA | TRBV7-2 | NA | TGTGCCAGCAGCTTGGGGGGGCTCTACGAGCAGTACTTC | CASSLGGLYEQYF